One sample yielded the 21 T cell receptor beta chains listed below, sequenced in a study of T cell responses to AZD1222 COVID-19 vaccine. Sequenced by immunoSEQ multiplex PCR; TCRdb stores in-frame clones only, minus some. The sample lists 150,000 to 200,000 clones, approximately 93% occurring once. This sample comprised peripheral blood, obtained 28 days after the second AZD1222 dose. The receptors were gathered from an adult who received the AZD1222 COVID-19 vaccine.

The V gene is TRBV6-5, the J gene TRBJ2-3, with D possibly TRBD2 on 6 matching bases. Trimming removed 0 bases from V and 2 bases from J, with 12 bases in between. This CDR3 contains 16 residues. From germline, CDR1 is MNHEY and CDR2 SVGAGI. In DNA form, the CDR3 reads TGTGCCAGCAGTTACTCGCTAGCGTCCGTCACAGATACGCAGTATTTT. Protein sequence: CASSYSLASVTDTQYF.

The V and J genes are TRBV7-6 and TRBJ2-3, with 9 bases matching TRBD1. The CDR3 is made up of 15 amino acids. Germline loops: CDR1 SGHVS, CDR2 FNYEAQ. Trimming cost V 5 bases and J 3 bases; bases outside gene matches: 6. CDR3 sequence reads: CASSRRDRVTDTQYF. The CDR3 DNA reads TGTGCCAGCAGCCGCCGGGACAGGGTAACAGATACGCAGTATTTT.

A word on this clone: The same CDR3 also results from other DNA sequences found in this sample. This chain connects TRBV7-9 to TRBJ1-2; D not resolved. Germline CDR1 is SEHNR and CDR2 is FQNEAQ (reference sequence). This CDR3 is built from 15 residues. Between the trimmed V and J ends, which lost 1 base and 0 bases, there was a span of 9 bases. The CDR3 region has the DNA TGTGCCAGCAGCTTAGGACCAGCTACTAACTATGGCTACACCTTC. The encoded protein is CASSLGPATNYGYTF.

The table lists this clone with a count of one. The V call is TRBV3-1 (or the pseudogene TRBV3-2), the J call TRBJ1-4; 7 positions match TRBD1. Germline CDR1 is LGHDT and CDR2 is YNNKEL (reference sequence). V shed 3 bases, J shed 5 bases, and the junction held 3 bases outside the gene matches. The CDR3 consists of 14 residues. The CDR3 nucleotides read TGTGCCAGCAGCCAGGGACAGACCAATGAAAAACTGTTTTTT. Its protein product is CASSQGQTNEKLFF.

In its sample, this clone was seen once. The V call is TRBV7-2, the J call TRBJ2-7; TRBD1 is a possible D gene (5 bases). CDR1 and CDR2 (germline): SGHTA, FQGNSA. The CDR3 has 14 amino acids. Trimming removed 2 bases at V and 6 bases at J, with 14 bases between. CDR3 nucleotide sequence: TGTGCCAGCAGCTTACTAGGTTCAAGGGGCGAGCAGTACTTC. Protein product: CASSLLGSRGEQYF.

V gene TRBV7-9 combines with J gene TRBJ1-4; D is unresolved. The CDR3 consists of 12 residues. Trimming cost V 4 bases and J 8 bases, with 8 bases left between them. The germline CDR1 and CDR2 sequences are SEHNR and FQNEAQ (reference sequence). CDR3 bases: TGTGCCAGCAGCTCCCCCATCGAAAAACTGTTTTTT. Its protein product is CASSSPIEKLFF.

This chain joins TRBV19 and TRBJ2-1, with 13 bases aligning to TRBD2. Germline V lookup: CDR1 LNHDA, CDR2 SQIVND (reference sequence). Trimming took 3 bases from V and 4 from J; bases not matched to a gene: 0. The CDR3 spans 15 residues. CDR3 protein: CASSMGLAGYNEQFF. CDR3 sequence (DNA): TGTGCCAGTAGTATGGGACTAGCGGGATACAATGAGCAGTTCTTC.

This clone was recorded a few times. The chain couples TRBV27 to TRBJ2-2; either TRBD1 or TRBD2 may fit D (6 bases each). The CDR3 has 15 residues. Trimming removed 2 bases at V and 4 bases at J, with 11 bases between. The germline CDR1 and CDR2 sequences are MNHEY and SMNVEV (reference sequence). CDR3 nucleotides: TGTGCCAGCAGTTTAGTACAGGGAGGCACCGGGGAGCTGTTTTTT. This sequence encodes CASSLVQGGTGELFF.

This sequence joins TRBV11-1 and TRBJ1-4; D unclear. This CDR3 is 15 amino acids long. V dropped 1 base and J dropped 6 bases, with 12 bases sitting between them. Germline V CDR1 and CDR2: SGHAT, FQDESV (reference sequence). The CDR3 here is CASSLGTDSHEKLFF. The CDR3 DNA sequence: TGTGCCAGCAGCTTAGGGACCGACTCTCATGAAAAACTGTTTTTT.

The chain uses TRBV4-2 and TRBJ1-6; no firm D call. The V gene's germline CDR1 is LGHNA and CDR2 YNFKEQ. V was clipped by 0 bases and J by 7 bases, with 10 bases between them. The CDR3 has 15 amino acids. This CDR3 reads CASSQEGGFNSPLHF. DNA for the CDR3: TGTGCCAGCAGCCAAGAAGGAGGGTTCAATTCACCCCTCCACTTT.

The chain uses TRBV5-1 and TRBJ1-2; D possibly corresponds to TRBD1 (6 bases). V lost 0 bases and J lost 5, with 11 bases in between. This CDR3 comprises 14 residues. CDR1 is SGHRS and CDR2 is YFSETQ in the germline V gene. The CDR3 sequence is CASSLGGTRYGYTF. CDR3 in DNA: TGCGCCAGCAGCTTGGGAGGGACACGGTATGGCTACACCTTC.

V is TRBV7-2 and J is TRBJ2-1, with 10 bases aligning to TRBD2. The CDR3 runs to 16 residues. Losses at the gene ends were 5 bases for V and 2 bases for J; bases not matched to a gene: 6. Germline V gene lookup returns CDR1 SGHTA and CDR2 FQGNSA. CDR3 DNA sequence: TGTGCCAGCAGCCTAGGTACTAGCGGGGCCTACAATGAGCAGTTCTTC. It yields the protein CASSLGTSGAYNEQFF.

The chain links TRBV27 to TRBJ1-1; 7 bases align to TRBD1. The length of the CDR3 is 15 residues. The germline V gene encodes CDR1 MNHEY and CDR2 SMNVEV (reference sequence). V was clipped by 2 bases and J by 5 bases; unmatched bases: 8. CDR3 residues: CASSLQGEARTEAFF. The DNA for the CDR3 is TGTGCCAGCAGTTTACAGGGGGAGGCGAGGACTGAAGCTTTCTTT.

The chain couples TRBV20-1 to TRBJ2-3; 7 bases align to TRBD2. Germline V CDR1 and CDR2: DFQATT, SNEGSKA (reference sequence). The ends lost 6 bases at V and 1 base at J; junction bases unmatched: 7. The CDR3 covers 14 residues. CDR3 bases: TGCAGTGCCAGTCGGGAGGTCCGCACAGATACGCAGTATTTT. It codes for CSASREVRTDTQYF.

This rearrangement joins TRBV14 to TRBJ1-1, with D unclear. V lost 4 bases and J lost 5, with 20 bases in between. From germline, CDR1 is SGHDN and CDR2 FVKESK. The CDR3 runs 16 residues. In DNA form, the CDR3 reads TGTGCCAGCAGCCCCCGGTCGGGAGGGCCCGCGACTGAAGCTTTCTTT. Translating gives CASSPRSGGPATEAFF.

The V call is TRBV28, the J call TRBJ1-4; D unresolved. Germline V CDR1 and CDR2: MDHEN, SYDVKM. The V end was cut by 6 bases, the J end by 8 bases, with 16 bases between. The CDR3 covers 14 residues. Written as DNA, the CDR3 is TGTGCCAGCAGCGCCTTACTCCCCGGGGAAAAACTGTTTTTT. Amino acids: CASSALLPGEKLFF.

The chain recombines TRBV7-6 with TRBJ1-1; D gene uncertain. The CDR3 contains 12 residues. Per germline, CDR1 SGHVS and CDR2 FNYEAQ. V lost 8 bases, J lost 1 base, and 8 bases lay in between. Here the CDR3 reads CASGRSNTEAFF. The CDR3 bases are TGTGCCAGCGGACGGTCGAACACTGAAGCTTTCTTT. The complete variable domain, with remaining parts taken from reference TRBV7-6 and TRBJ1-1, reads GAGVSQSPRYKVTKRGQDVALRCDPISGHVSLYWYRQALGQGPEFLTYFNYEAQQDKSGLPNDRFSAERPEGSISTLTIQRTEQRDSAMYRCASGRSNTEAFFGQGTRLTVV.

V usage is TRBV6-1 and J usage is TRBJ2-7; 10 positions match TRBD1. V shed 2 bases, J shed 7 bases, and the junction held 8 bases outside the gene matches. This CDR3 comprises 15 residues. Germline V lookup: CDR1 MNHNS, CDR2 SASEGT. CDR3 protein: CASSETTGGFGEQYF. The CDR3 region has the DNA TGTGCCAGCAGTGAAACGACAGGGGGCTTCGGAGAGCAGTACTTC.

V usage is TRBV6-2 or TRBV6-3 and J usage is TRBJ2-7; 12 nucleotides agree with TRBD1. The CDR3 extends over 15 amino acids. Losses at the gene ends were 4 bases for V and 4 bases for J; bases not matched to a gene: 5. CDR1 is MNHEY and CDR2 is SVGEGT in the germline V gene. Here the CDR3 reads CASSFPGQGAYEQYF. The CDR3 nucleotides read TGTGCCAGCAGTTTCCCGGGACAGGGGGCGTACGAGCAGTACTTC.

The genes are TRBV15 and TRBJ1-1, with D perhaps TRBD1 (5 bases). This CDR3 is 15 amino acids long. Germline loops: CDR1 LNHNV, CDR2 YYDKDF (reference sequence). V was pared by 1 base and J by 1 base, with 10 bases between. CDR3 DNA sequence: TGTGCCACCAGCAGAGTCGCGACAGCGAACACTGAAGCTTTCTTT. Protein product: CATSRVATANTEAFF.

The gene calls are TRBV19 and TRBJ2-3, with a possible D match to TRBD1 (6 bases). The V and J ends lost 5 bases and 2 bases respectively, with 17 bases between them. Per the germline V gene, CDR1 is LNHDA and CDR2 is SQIVND (reference sequence). The CDR3 length is 16 residues. For the CDR3, the DNA is TGTGCCAGTAGTTTCATACAGGGACGGTTCACAGATACGCAGTATTTT. The encoded protein is CASSFIQGRFTDTQYF.